The following is a T cell receptor (beta chain) sequence with its context. The CDR3 consists of 15 residues. V lost 3 bases and J 0 bases, leaving 12 bases between the germline ends. Per the germline V gene, CDR1 is DFQATT and CDR2 is SNEGSKA (reference sequence). Generated by immunoSEQ multiplex PCR, the TCRdb table keeps only in-frame clones and is missing some. The sample consists of fewer than 200,000 clones, roughly 80% of them appearing once. This sample is part of a study of blood T cell repertoires in COVID-19. The chain uses TRBV20-1 and TRBJ1-3, with D tentatively TRBD1 (6 bases). Material: PBMCs or T cells enriched from blood (not recorded which). The receptor was derived from a man aged 50-59 years who had recovered from COVID-19. The CDR3 loop reads CSASRWTVSGNTIYF. The CDR3 coding sequence is TGCAGTGCTAGTAGATGGACAGTCTCTGGAAACACCATATATTTT.